This T cell receptor beta chain was identified during a study of blood T cells in healthy people across ages. Those donating, healthy Caucasian individuals from Russia, were aged roughly 6 to 100. Combining a sample-barcoded 5' primer with a J-beta primer mix, a second PCR ran for roughly 6 to 11 cycles. Each TCR beta cDNA got a 12-nucleotide random molecular identifier. TCRdb passed the 5' RACE reads through MiXCR, listing each CDR3 protein once. The table records hundreds of thousands of distinct CDR3 sequences, 56% of them present only once. Study-level points and caveats: Underestimates were what the diversity estimates from one million T cells were considered to be. Both naive CD4+ cell counts and diversity were greater in long-lived donors than in aged donors.

In its sample, this clonotype was seen a few times. Its antigen is still unknown. The TCR comes from a man between 35 and 55 years old in good health. Sequenced: blood.

The chain's CDR3 is CASSLSGPGETQYF. DNA of the CDR3: TGTGCCAGCAGTTTGTCTGGGCCAGGGGAGACCCAGTACTTC. This chain joins TRBV28 and TRBJ2-5; weak D call: TRBD1 (5 bases). Per the germline V gene, CDR1 is MDHEN and CDR2 is SYDVKM. The CDR3 covers 14 residues. V lost 3 bases, J lost 5 bases, and 13 bases lay in between.